The rows below give T cell receptor beta chains drawn from one sample of a study of blood T cell repertoires in COVID-19. Repertoires were generated with immunoSEQ multiplex PCR, while TCRdb's copy carries only in-frame clones and drops some. This table holds approximately 200,000 clones, roughly 83% found once. The sample comprised peripheral blood. The receptors were sampled from a woman between 35 and 50 years old with COVID-19, enrolled during active disease. CDR3s include the opening cysteine and the closing phenylalanine or tryptophan. D genes are given only for firm matches. The listing skips clone size in some rows; elsewhere it reads once, few, many or a size class.

clone size,J gene,V gene,D gene,CDR3 protein,CDR3 DNA
-,TRBJ2-7,TRBV5-1,TRBD2,CASSLRRAGGLEQYF,TGCGCCAGCAGCCTTAGAAGGGCGGGAGGTCTCGAGCAGTACTTC
once,TRBJ2-1,TRBV5-1,TRBD2,CASSLGLAGNEQFF,TGCGCCAGCAGCTTAGGACTAGCGGGAAATGAGCAGTTCTTC
-,TRBJ2-7,TRBV6-5,TRBD2,CASGTSSGSYEQYF,TGTGCCAGCGGGACTAGCTCGGGCTCCTACGAGCAGTACTTC
-,TRBJ1-2,TRBV19,TRBD1,CASSPIPGQGLFNYGYTF,TGTGCCAGTAGTCCAATTCCGGGACAGGGCCTTTTTAACTATGGCTACACCTTC
-,TRBJ2-7,TRBV6-5,TRBD1,CASSPTGDLHEQYF,TGTGCCAGCAGTCCCACAGGGGACCTCCACGAGCAGTACTTC
-,TRBJ2-2,TRBV7-9,TRBD1,CASSTRRTGATPTGELFF,TGTGCCAGCAGCACCCGCCGAACAGGGGCGACCCCCACCGGGGAGCTGTTTTTT
-,TRBJ2-7,TRBV3-1/TRBV3-2,TRBD1,CASSPGQGTGAYEQYF,TGTGCCAGCAGCCCAGGGCAGGGGACAGGGGCCTACGAGCAGTACTTC
-,TRBJ1-1,TRBV4-1,-,CASSQEVQGILGVNTEAFF,TGCGCCAGCAGCCAAGAGGTTCAGGGTATTTTAGGAGTGAACACTGAAGCTTTCTTT
-,TRBJ1-6,TRBV7-9,-,CATSARSSYNSPLHF,TGTGCCACCTCGGCGAGGAGCTCCTATAATTCACCCCTCCACTTT
-,TRBJ2-1,TRBV19,-,CASSTGSSGSYNEQFF,TGTGCCAGTAGTACCGGATCAAGCGGTAGCTACAATGAGCAGTTCTTC
-,TRBJ1-5,TRBV29-1,TRBD1,CSVVLGTGAQPQHF,TGCAGCGTTGTTCTCGGGACAGGGGCCCAGCCCCAGCATTTT
-,TRBJ2-7,TRBV7-3,TRBD1,CASSLIAGGAYEQYF,TGTGCCAGCAGCTTAATCGCAGGGGGCGCGTACGAGCAGTACTTC
-,TRBJ1-1,TRBV7-9,TRBD1,CASSSGTGVAFF,TGTGCCAGCAGCTCCGGGACAGGGGTGGCTTTCTTT
-,TRBJ2-7,TRBV5-1,-,CASSGGTISYEQYF,TGCGCCAGCAGCGGAGGCACCATCTCCTACGAGCAGTACTTC
once,TRBJ2-7,TRBV7-9,-,CASSLAGPQYF,TGTGCCAGCAGCTTGGCGGGGCCCCAGTACTTC
once,TRBJ1-1,TRBV2,TRBD1,CASNKESGGTEAFF,TGTGCCAGCAACAAGGAGTCAGGGGGCACTGAAGCTTTCTTT
-,TRBJ2-1,TRBV10-3,-,CAISEFQEQGFEQFF,TGTGCCATCAGTGAGTTTCAGGAACAGGGCTTTGAGCAGTTCTTC
-,TRBJ2-3,TRBV19,TRBD2,CASNPSGHTDTQYF,TGTGCCAGTAACCCTAGCGGGCACACAGATACGCAGTATTTT
-,TRBJ2-3,TRBV9,TRBD1,CASSVGGDRAHTQYF,TGTGCCAGCAGCGTAGGGGGGGACAGGGCACATACGCAGTATTTT
-,TRBJ1-2,TRBV6-4,TRBD1,CASSDSTGVGYTF,TGTGCCAGCAGTGACTCCACAGGGGTTGGCTACACCTTC
-,TRBJ2-7,TRBV5-1,-,CASSFMDYPLGEQYF,TGCGCCAGCAGCTTCATGGACTACCCTCTGGGCGAGCAGTACTTC
-,TRBJ2-1,TRBV5-4,-,CASSLAGHNNEQFF,TGTGCCAGCAGCTTGGCGGGACATAACAATGAGCAGTTCTTC
-,TRBJ2-2,TRBV2,TRBD1,CASRGDRAAGELFF,TGTGCCAGCAGGGGGGACAGGGCCGCCGGGGAGCTGTTTTTT
-,TRBJ1-1,TRBV5-4,-,CASSLTGYLNTEAFF,TGTGCCAGCAGCTTAACAGGATACCTGAACACTGAAGCTTTCTTT
few,TRBJ1-1,TRBV7-2,TRBD1,CASSSTGGVTEAFF,TGTGCCAGCAGCTCTACAGGGGGTGTTACTGAAGCTTTCTTT
-,TRBJ2-7,TRBV15,-,CATSPEKGFSSYEQYF,TGTGCCACCAGCCCCGAGAAGGGGTTTAGCTCCTACGAGCAGTACTTC
-,TRBJ2-5,TRBV4-1,TRBD2,CASSQDETAGLETQYF,TGCGCCAGCAGCCAAGATGAAACAGCGGGGCTGGAGACCCAGTACTTC
few,TRBJ2-7,TRBV5-1,-,CASSFERVRDEQYF,TGCGCCAGCAGCTTTGAGAGGGTTCGGGACGAGCAGTACTTC
-,TRBJ2-5,TRBV5-1,TRBD2,CASGSGGPQETQYF,TGCGCCAGCGGGAGCGGGGGACCACAAGAGACCCAGTACTTC
-,TRBJ2-2,TRBV19,-,CASSISVNTGELFF,TGTGCCAGTAGTATTTCAGTAAACACCGGGGAGCTGTTTTTT
-,TRBJ1-2,TRBV5-8,TRBD1,CASRAGTGGLFGYTF,TGTGCCAGCAGGGCCGGGACAGGGGGTTTGTTTGGCTACACCTTC
few,TRBJ1-6,TRBV19,-,CASSIARENSPLHF,TGTGCCAGTAGTATCGCAAGGGAGAACTCACCCCTCCACTTT
-,TRBJ1-5,TRBV20-1,-,CSASNAQTSGNQPQHF,TGCAGTGCTAGTAATGCCCAGACATCAGGGAATCAGCCCCAGCATTTT
once,TRBJ2-2,TRBV11-3,-,CASSFNLGTNTGELFF,TGTGCCAGCAGCTTTAATTTGGGCACCAACACCGGGGAGCTGTTTTTT
-,TRBJ2-5,TRBV24-1,TRBD1,CATSDRGTETQYF,TGTGCCACCAGCGACAGGGGAACAGAGACCCAGTACTTC
-,TRBJ1-3,TRBV3-1/TRBV3-2,-,CASSQGADGSGNTIYF,TGTGCCAGCAGCCAAGGGGCAGATGGCTCTGGAAACACCATATATTTT
-,TRBJ1-4,TRBV7-2,-,CASSLQGWANEKLFF,TGTGCCAGCAGCTTACAGGGGTGGGCTAATGAAAAACTGTTTTTT
-,TRBJ1-1,TRBV5-1,-,CASSLEGTEAFF,TGCGCCAGCAGCTTGGAGGGGACAGAAGCTTTCTTT
-,TRBJ2-3,TRBV3-1/TRBV3-2,TRBD1,CASSRQGATDTQYF,TGTGCCAGCAGCCGGCAGGGGGCCACAGATACGCAGTATTTT
-,TRBJ1-4,TRBV9,-,CASSEQGYRGKLFF,TGTGCCAGCAGCGAACAGGGTTATCGCGGAAAACTGTTTTTT
-,TRBJ2-7,TRBV6-2/TRBV6-3,-,CASSRSGPLRYF,TGTGCCAGCAGTCGGTCGGGTCCTCTGCGGTACTTC
-,TRBJ2-5,TRBV12-3/TRBV12-4,-,CASNQGRVETQYF,TGTGCCAGCAATCAGGGGAGGGTCGAGACCCAGTACTTC
-,TRBJ1-5,TRBV6-5,TRBD1,CASRRDRDQPQHF,TGTGCCAGCCGAAGGGACAGGGATCAGCCCCAGCATTTT
-,TRBJ2-1,TRBV28,-,CASSLSPGREQFF,TGTGCCAGCAGTTTATCTCCGGGTCGGGAGCAGTTCTTC
-,TRBJ2-2,TRBV10-1,-,CASQGTTNTGELFF,TGCGCCAGCCAGGGGACGACTAACACCGGGGAGCTGTTTTTT
-,TRBJ2-1,TRBV6-6,TRBD2,CASSSPGGYNEQFF,TGTGCCAGCAGTTCGCCGGGGGGGTACAATGAGCAGTTCTTC
-,TRBJ2-7,TRBV4-1,-,CASSQETGGGYEQYF,TGCGCCAGCAGCCAAGAAACAGGGGGGGGCTACGAGCAGTACTTC
-,TRBJ2-1,TRBV6-2/TRBV6-3,TRBD2,CASSRTSGRGSYNEQFF,TGTGCCAGCAGCCGGACTAGCGGGAGGGGCTCCTACAATGAGCAGTTCTTC
-,TRBJ2-4,TRBV19,TRBD1,CASSPRTGKNIQYF,TGTGCCAGTAGTCCGCGGACAGGCAAAAACATTCAGTACTTC
few,TRBJ2-1,TRBV12-5,TRBD2,CASGLGLAQGMGNEQFF,TGTGCTAGTGGTTTGGGACTAGCTCAGGGAATGGGGAATGAGCAGTTCTTC
few,TRBJ2-7,TRBV7-9,-,CASSSTGEQYF,TGTGCCAGCAGCTCGACAGGCGAGCAGTACTTC
-,TRBJ2-4,TRBV27,-,CASSLSGYLAKNIQYF,TGTGCCAGCAGTCTCTCAGGGTATTTAGCCAAAAACATTCAGTACTTC